Listed here is a single TCR beta chain. Its antigen is unidentified. The method was immunoSEQ multiplex PCR; TCRdb's version includes in-frame clones alone and lacks a portion of them. The sample has about 56,000 clones; 93% are singletons. The data were obtained in a study of cytomegalovirus exposure and HLA in healthy donors. Study results and limitations: The listing of 160 or so TCR beta chains classed them as cytomegalovirus-associated.

The germline V gene has CDR1 SGHNT and CDR2 YYREEE (reference sequence). V lost 3 bases to trimming and J lost 4 bases; unmatched junction nucleotides: 4. This CDR3 comprises 16 residues. The TCR originated in a woman aged 18-29 years in good health and CMV-seronegative. Sample: PBMCs. The J gene is TRBJ2-1, the V gene TRBV5-4, with 13 bases that match TRBD2. DNA of the CDR3: TGTGCCAGCAGCTCTCGGACTAGCGGGGGATACAATGAGCAGTTCTTC. This gives the protein CASSSRTSGGYNEQFF.